The 10 T cell receptor beta chains given below trace back to one sample, sequenced in a study of PD-L1 blockade in urothelial cancer. Time point described: peripheral blood 6 weeks after treatment start. This table comes from immunoSEQ multiplex PCR, and its TCRdb copy is limited to in-frame clones, with some not included. The table includes about 76,000 clones, roughly 90% detected once. Sequences were derived from PBMCs, sampled around atezolizumab (anti-PD-L1) treatment. These receptors were taken from a woman aged 80 or over with urothelial cancer.

The chain couples TRBV9 to TRBJ2-1, with a possible D match to TRBD2 (6 bases). CDR1 is SGDLS, CDR2 YYNGEE, per germline. This CDR3 is built from 14 residues. V was cut by 0 bases and J by 10 bases, with 14 bases left in between. The CDR3 here is CASSVETSHGEQFF. The CDR3, as DNA: TGTGCCAGCAGCGTAGAGACTAGTCACGGGGAGCAGTTCTTC.

The chain couples TRBV19 to TRBJ1-1, with TRBD1 matching 7 bases. Germline loops: CDR1 LNHDA, CDR2 SQIVND (reference sequence). Trimming at V came to 4 bases and at J to 1 base, leaving 6 bases not matched to a gene. The CDR3 contains 15 residues. This CDR3 reads CASSTSTGENTEAFF. CDR3 coding DNA: TGTGCCAGTAGTACCTCTACAGGGGAGAACACTGAAGCTTTCTTT.

V is TRBV6-1 and J is TRBJ2-7; TRBD2 matches at 7 bases. The CDR3 is 14 residues long. Per the germline V gene, CDR1 is MNHNS and CDR2 is SASEGT. V lost 7 bases, J lost 0 bases, and 6 bases stayed unmatched. The CDR3 loop reads CASTLAGYSYEQYF. The DNA for the CDR3 is TGTGCCAGCACCTTAGCGGGTTACTCCTACGAGCAGTACTTC.

The rearrangement uses TRBV7-9 and TRBJ1-4; 10 bases fit TRBD1. Looked up from germline, CDR1 is SEHNR and CDR2 is FQNEAQ (reference sequence). The CDR3 is 15 amino acids. The V and J ends lost 2 bases and 8 bases, in that order; junction bases with no gene match: 5. CDR3 in amino acids: CASSLSADRGEKLFF. In nucleotides, the CDR3 is TGTGCCAGCAGCTTATCGGCGGACAGGGGGGAAAAACTGTTTTTT.

The chain joins TRBV29-1 to TRBJ2-3, with 8 bases identical to TRBD2. This CDR3 comprises 13 residues. Trimming removed 5 bases from V and 10 bases from J; junction bases left unmatched: 11. Germline assignment: CDR1 SQVTM and CDR2 ANQGSEA. Here the CDR3 DNA reads TGCAGCGTTACCGGGACTAGAAGTGGTGCGCAGTATTTT. This codes for CSVTGTRSGAQYF.

V is TRBV4-1 and J is TRBJ2-7; weak D call: TRBD2 (6 bases). The CDR3 has 15 residues. Deletions cut 5 bases from V and 0 bases from J, with 14 bases between. CDR1 MGHRA and CDR2 YSYEKL come from the germline V gene. CDR3 sequence reads: CASSSRDGGSYEQYF. The CDR3 region has the DNA TGCGCCAGCAGCTCCCGGGACGGGGGCTCCTACGAGCAGTACTTC.

V usage is TRBV23-1 and J usage is TRBJ1-2, with unresolved D. TRBV23-1 is an ORF for which the function is uncertain. The CDR3 extends over 15 amino acids. V lost 2 bases and J lost 4, with 14 bases in between. CDR3 bases: TGCGCCAGCAGTCAAGACCTAGGTTGTGGCTATGGCTACACCTTC. It encodes CASSQDLGCGYGYTF.

This chain links TRBV28 with TRBJ1-2, with 8 positions matching TRBD1. There are 13 residues in the CDR3. The V and J ends lost 9 bases and 8 bases, in that order; junction bases with no gene match: 11. CDR1 is MDHEN and CDR2 is SYDVKM in the germline V gene. CDR3 bases: TGTGCCAGTGACAGGGGCGCGGGGAAAGGCTACACCTTC. Translating gives CASDRGAGKGYTF.

The chain has TRBV29-1 and TRBJ2-1, with D hard to call. In germline, CDR1 is SQVTM, CDR2 ANQGSEA. Trimming stripped 4 bases from V and 3 bases from J, with 10 bases between. The CDR3 has 13 amino acids. CDR3 residues: CSVGADFYNEQFF. The CDR3 nucleotides read TGCAGCGTTGGAGCAGACTTCTACAATGAGCAGTTCTTC.

V and J are TRBV7-9 and TRBJ2-3; perhaps TRBD1 as D (6 bases). This CDR3 is 15 amino acids long. Trimming took off 5 bases at V and 2 bases at J, with 14 bases between the two ends. Germline loops: CDR1 SEHNR, CDR2 FQNEAQ (reference sequence). CDR3: CASSQPQGSTDTQYF. In nucleotides, the CDR3 is TGTGCCAGCAGCCAACCACAGGGATCCACAGATACGCAGTATTTT.